This T cell receptor (beta chain) was recorded in a study of CD4 T cell repertoires in COVID-19. TCRdb's copy holds only in-frame clones and misses some; the assay was immunoSEQ multiplex PCR. The data hold approximately 79,000 clones, with 83% observed a single time. J was trimmed by 1 base and V by 1 base; bases with no gene match: 9. CDR1 is LGHNA and CDR2 is YNFKEQ in the germline V gene. The CDR3 is 20 residues long. Donors had recovered from mild-to-severe COVID-19. Sequencing was done directly on freshly isolated, uncultured memory T cells. Worth noting for this clone: The antigen remains undetermined.

General observations from the study: Between about 6 and 28% of SARS-CoV-2 clonotypes also appeared in SARS-CoV and/or HKU1 spike cultures.

The genes are TRBV4-2 and TRBJ2-2; 13 nucleotides match TRBD2. The source of this sequence is a human donor who had COVID-19. Sequenced material: CD4+ T cells from peripheral blood, taken after recovery from COVID-19. The CDR3 DNA reads TGTGCCAGCAGCCAAGTTCCGGGACTAGCGGGGTTCTTGAACACCGGGGAGCTGTTTTTT. It codes for CASSQVPGLAGFLNTGELFF.